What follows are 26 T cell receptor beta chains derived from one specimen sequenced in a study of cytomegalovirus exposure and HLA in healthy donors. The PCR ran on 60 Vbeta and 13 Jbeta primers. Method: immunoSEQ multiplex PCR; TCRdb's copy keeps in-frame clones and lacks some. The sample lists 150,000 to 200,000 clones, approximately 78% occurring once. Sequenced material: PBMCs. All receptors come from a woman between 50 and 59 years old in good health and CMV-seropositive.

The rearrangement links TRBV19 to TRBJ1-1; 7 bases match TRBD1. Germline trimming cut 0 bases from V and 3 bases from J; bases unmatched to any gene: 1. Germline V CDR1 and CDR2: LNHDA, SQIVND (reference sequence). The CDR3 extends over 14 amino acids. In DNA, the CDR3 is TGTGCCAGTAGTATAGACAGGGGGTACACTGAAGCTTTCTTT. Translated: CASSIDRGYTEAFF.

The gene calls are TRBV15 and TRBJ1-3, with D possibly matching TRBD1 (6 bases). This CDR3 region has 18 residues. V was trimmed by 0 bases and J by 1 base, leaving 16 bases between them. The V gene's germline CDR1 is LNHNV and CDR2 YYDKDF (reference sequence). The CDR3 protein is CATSRELMDSHSGNTIYF. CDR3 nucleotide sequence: TGTGCCACCAGCAGAGAGCTTATGGACAGCCATTCTGGAAACACCATATATTTT. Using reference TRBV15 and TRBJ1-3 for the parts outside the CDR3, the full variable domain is DAMVIQNPRYQVTQFGKPVTLSCSQTLNHNVMYWYQQKSSQAPKLLFHYYDKDFNNEADTPDNFQSRRPNTSFCFLDIRSPGLGDTAMYLCATSRELMDSHSGNTIYFGEGSWLTVV.

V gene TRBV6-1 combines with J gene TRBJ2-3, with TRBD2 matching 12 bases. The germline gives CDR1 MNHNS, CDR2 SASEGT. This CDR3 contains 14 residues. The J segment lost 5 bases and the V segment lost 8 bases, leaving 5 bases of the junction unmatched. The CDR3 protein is CASASGRAGDTQYF. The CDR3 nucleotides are TGTGCCAGCGCTAGCGGGAGGGCCGGAGATACGCAGTATTTT.

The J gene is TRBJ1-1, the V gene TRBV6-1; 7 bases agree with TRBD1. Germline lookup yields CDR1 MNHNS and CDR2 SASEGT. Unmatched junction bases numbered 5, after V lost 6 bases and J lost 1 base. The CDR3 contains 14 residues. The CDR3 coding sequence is TGTGCCAGCAGGGTGGGACAGCCGAACACTGAAGCTTTCTTT. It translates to CASRVGQPNTEAFF.

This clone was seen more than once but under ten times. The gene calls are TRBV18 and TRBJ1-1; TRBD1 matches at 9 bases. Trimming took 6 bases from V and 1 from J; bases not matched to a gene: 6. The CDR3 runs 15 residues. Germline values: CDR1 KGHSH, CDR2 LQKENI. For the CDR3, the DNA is TGTGCCAGCTCCGCGGACAGGGGCGGGAACACTGAAGCTTTCTTT. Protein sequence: CASSADRGGNTEAFF.

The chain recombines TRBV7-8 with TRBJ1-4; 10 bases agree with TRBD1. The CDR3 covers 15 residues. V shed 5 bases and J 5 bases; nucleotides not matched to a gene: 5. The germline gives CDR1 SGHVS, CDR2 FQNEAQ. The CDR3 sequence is CASSPGTGENEKLFF. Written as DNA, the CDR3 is TGTGCCAGCAGCCCGGGGACAGGGGAGAATGAAAAACTGTTTTTT.

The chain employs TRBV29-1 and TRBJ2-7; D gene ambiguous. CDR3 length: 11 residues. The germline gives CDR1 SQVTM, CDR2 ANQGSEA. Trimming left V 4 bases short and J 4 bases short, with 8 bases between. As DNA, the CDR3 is TGCAGCGTTGCAATAGTGTACGAGCAGTACTTC. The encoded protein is CSVAIVYEQYF.

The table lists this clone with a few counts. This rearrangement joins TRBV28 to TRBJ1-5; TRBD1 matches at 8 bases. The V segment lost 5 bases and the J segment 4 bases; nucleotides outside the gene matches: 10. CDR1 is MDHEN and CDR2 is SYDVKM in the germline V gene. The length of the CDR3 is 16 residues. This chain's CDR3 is CASSPTGQGENQPQHF. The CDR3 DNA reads TGTGCCAGCAGTCCAACTGGACAGGGCGAGAATCAGCCCCAGCATTTT.

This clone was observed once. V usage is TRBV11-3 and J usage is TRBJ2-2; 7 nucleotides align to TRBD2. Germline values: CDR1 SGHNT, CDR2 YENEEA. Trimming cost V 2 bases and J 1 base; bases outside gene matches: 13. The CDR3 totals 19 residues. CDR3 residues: CASSLRTTSDPGNTGELFF. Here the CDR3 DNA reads TGTGCCAGCAGCTTACGGACAACTAGCGACCCGGGGAACACCGGGGAGCTGTTTTTT.

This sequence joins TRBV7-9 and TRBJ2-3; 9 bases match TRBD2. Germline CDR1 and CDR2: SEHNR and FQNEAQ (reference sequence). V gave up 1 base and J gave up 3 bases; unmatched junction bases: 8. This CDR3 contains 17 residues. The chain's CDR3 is CASSLGGGSGRTDTQYF. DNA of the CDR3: TGTGCCAGCAGCTTAGGAGGGGGCAGCGGGAGGACAGATACGCAGTATTTT.

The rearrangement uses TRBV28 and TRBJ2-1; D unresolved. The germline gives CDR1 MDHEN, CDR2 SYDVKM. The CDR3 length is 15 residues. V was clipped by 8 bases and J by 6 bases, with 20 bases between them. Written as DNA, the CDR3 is TGTGCCAGCTTTAATGGTCCCTCTAAACCCAATGAGCAGTTCTTC. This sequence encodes CASFNGPSKPNEQFF.

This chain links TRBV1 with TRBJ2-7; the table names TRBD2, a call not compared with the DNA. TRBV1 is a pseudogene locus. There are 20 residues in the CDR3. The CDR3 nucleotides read TGCACCAGCAGCCACCGAGCCCTACCTGGCCAGCGGGAGTCCCTGTACGAGCAGTACTTC. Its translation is CTSSHRALPGQRESLYEQYF.

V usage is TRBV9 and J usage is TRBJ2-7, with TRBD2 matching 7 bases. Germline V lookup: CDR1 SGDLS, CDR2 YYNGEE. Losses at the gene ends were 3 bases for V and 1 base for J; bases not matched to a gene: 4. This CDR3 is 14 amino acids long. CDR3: CASSEAGNSYEQYF. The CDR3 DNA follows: TGTGCCAGCAGCGAAGCGGGAAATTCCTACGAGCAGTACTTC.

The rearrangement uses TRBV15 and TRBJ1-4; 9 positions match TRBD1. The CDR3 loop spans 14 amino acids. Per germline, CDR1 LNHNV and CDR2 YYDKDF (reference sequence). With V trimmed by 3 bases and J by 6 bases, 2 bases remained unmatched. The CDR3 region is CATSRRDRDEKLFF. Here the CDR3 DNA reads TGTGCCACCAGCAGGAGGGACAGGGATGAAAAACTGTTTTTT.

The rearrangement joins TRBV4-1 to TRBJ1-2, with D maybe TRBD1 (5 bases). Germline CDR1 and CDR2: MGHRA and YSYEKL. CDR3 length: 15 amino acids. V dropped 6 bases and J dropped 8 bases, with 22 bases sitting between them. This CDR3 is CASRRPLEGTGGYTF. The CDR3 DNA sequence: TGCGCCAGCAGGCGTCCTCTGGAGGGGACGGGAGGCTACACCTTC.

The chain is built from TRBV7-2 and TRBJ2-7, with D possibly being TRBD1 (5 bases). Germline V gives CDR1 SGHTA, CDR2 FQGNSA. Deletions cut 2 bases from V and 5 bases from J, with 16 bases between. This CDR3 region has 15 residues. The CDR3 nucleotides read TGTGCCAGCAGCTTAAGGGGTCGCAGGGTTAACGAGCAGTACTTC. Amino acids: CASSLRGRRVNEQYF.

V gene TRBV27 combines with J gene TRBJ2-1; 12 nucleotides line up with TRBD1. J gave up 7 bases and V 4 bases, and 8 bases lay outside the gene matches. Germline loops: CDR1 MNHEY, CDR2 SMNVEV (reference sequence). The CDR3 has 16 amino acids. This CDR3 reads CASSSTGTGGRNEQFF. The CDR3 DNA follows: TGTGCCAGCAGTTCGACCGGGACAGGGGGCCGGAATGAGCAGTTCTTC.

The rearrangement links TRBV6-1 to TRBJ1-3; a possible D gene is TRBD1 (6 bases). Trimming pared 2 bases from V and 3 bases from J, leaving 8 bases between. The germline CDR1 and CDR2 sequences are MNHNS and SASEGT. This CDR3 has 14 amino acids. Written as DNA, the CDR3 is TGTGCCAGCAGTGAAAGAGGGGGTGGAAACACCATATATTTT. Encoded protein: CASSERGGGNTIYF.

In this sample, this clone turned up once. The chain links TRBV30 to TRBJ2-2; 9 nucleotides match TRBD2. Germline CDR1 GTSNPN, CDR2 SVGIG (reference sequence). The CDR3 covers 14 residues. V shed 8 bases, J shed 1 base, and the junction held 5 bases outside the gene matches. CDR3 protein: CAVRLAVNTGELFF. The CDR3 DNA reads TGTGCCGTACGACTAGCGGTGAACACCGGGGAGCTGTTTTTT.

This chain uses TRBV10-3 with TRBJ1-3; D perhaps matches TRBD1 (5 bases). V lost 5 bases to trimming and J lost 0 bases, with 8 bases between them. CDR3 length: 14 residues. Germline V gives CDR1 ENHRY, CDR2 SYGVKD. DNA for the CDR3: TGTGCCATCAGTAAGACAGACTCTGGAAACACCATATATTTT. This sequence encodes CAISKTDSGNTIYF.

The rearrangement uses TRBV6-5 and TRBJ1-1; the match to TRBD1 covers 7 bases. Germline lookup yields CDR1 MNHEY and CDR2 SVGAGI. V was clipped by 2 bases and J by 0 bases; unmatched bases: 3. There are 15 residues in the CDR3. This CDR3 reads CASSYRQGLNTEAFF. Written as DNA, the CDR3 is TGTGCCAGCAGTTACCGACAGGGTTTGAACACTGAAGCTTTCTTT.

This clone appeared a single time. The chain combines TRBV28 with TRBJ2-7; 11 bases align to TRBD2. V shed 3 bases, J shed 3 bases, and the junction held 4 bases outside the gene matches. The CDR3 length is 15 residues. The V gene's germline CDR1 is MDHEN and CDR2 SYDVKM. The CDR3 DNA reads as TGTGCCAGCAGTTTTCTAGCGGGAGGATACTACGAGCAGTACTTC. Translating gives CASSFLAGGYYEQYF.

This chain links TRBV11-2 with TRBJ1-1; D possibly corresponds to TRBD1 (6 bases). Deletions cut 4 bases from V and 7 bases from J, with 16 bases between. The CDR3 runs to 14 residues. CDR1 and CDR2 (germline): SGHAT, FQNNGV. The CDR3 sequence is CASSSYRERNEAFF. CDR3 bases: TGTGCCAGCAGCTCCTACAGGGAAAGGAATGAAGCTTTCTTT.

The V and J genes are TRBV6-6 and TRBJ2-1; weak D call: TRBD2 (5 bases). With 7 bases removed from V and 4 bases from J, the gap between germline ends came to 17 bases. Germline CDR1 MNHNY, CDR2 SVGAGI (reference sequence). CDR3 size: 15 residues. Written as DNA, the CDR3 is TGTGCCAGCAAAGAAGGAGGTTTGGGTTACAATGAGCAGTTCTTC. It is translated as CASKEGGLGYNEQFF.

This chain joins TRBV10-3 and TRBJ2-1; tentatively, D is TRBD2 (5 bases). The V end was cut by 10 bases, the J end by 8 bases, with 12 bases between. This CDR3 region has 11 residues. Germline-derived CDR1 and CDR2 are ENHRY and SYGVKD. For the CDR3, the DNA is TGTGCCACCGGACTTGATCATGAGCAGTTCTTC. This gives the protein CATGLDHEQFF.

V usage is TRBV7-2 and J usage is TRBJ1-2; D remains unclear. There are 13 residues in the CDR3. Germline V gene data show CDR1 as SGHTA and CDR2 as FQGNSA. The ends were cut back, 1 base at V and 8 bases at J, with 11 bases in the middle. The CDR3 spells CASSLVYPRGYTF. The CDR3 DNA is TGTGCCAGCAGCTTAGTCTACCCCCGGGGCTACACCTTC. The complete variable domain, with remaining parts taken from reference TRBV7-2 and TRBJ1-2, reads GAGVSQSPSNKVTEKGKDVELRCDPISGHTALYWYRQSLGQGLEFLIYFQGNSAPDKSGLPSDRFSAERTGGSVSTLTIQRTQQEDSAVYLCASSLVYPRGYTFGSGTRLTVV.